The 20 T cell receptor beta chains below all came from one sample that was sequenced in a study of vaccination and CD4 T cells after COVID-19. Once obtained from cultured CD4+ T cells, the DNA was sequenced using the Oncomine TCR Beta short-read assay. TCRdb called the PCR reads again in MiXCR, with one record for every CDR3 protein. Found here are 14,000 or so distinct CDR3 sequences, around a fifth of them singletons; the top ten hold roughly 15%. Indicated treatment: 10-day PBMC culture with coronavirus spike peptide pools or control peptides (ViraFEST assay). Which antigens these TCRs recognize remains unknown. Source material: cultured CD4+ T cells from blood. Source of these receptors: a human donor with COVID-19.

This clonotype was counted only a few times. The gene calls are TRBV10-2 and TRBJ1-2; D is uncertain. CDR3 length: 12 amino acids. Trimming took off 2 bases at V and 2 bases at J, with 3 bases between the two ends. Germline lookup yields CDR1 WSHSY and CDR2 SAAADI. The CDR3: CASSEDNYGYTF. CDR3 coding DNA: TGCGCCAGCAGTGAGGACAACTATGGCTACACCTTC.

In its sample, this clonotype was seen a few times. The V gene is TRBV6-1, the J gene TRBJ1-4, with TRBD1 matching over 9 bases. Germline CDR1 is MNHNS and CDR2 is SASEGT. V shed 6 bases and J 10 bases; nucleotides not matched to a gene: 9. The CDR3 consists of 14 residues. CDR3 nucleotides: TGTGCCAGCAGCCGGGGACAGGGTAGTGGAAAACTGTTTTTT. Protein: CASSRGQGSGKLFF.

This CDR3 is CSAITGFYGYTF. The CDR3 region has the DNA TGCAGTGCTATTACAGGGTTCTATGGCTACACCTTC. V gene TRBV20-1 combines with J gene TRBJ1-2; maybe TRBD1 (6 bases). There are 12 residues in the CDR3. Trimming shortened V by 4 bases and J by 4 bases, and 10 bases separated the two germline ends. CDR1 is DFQATT and CDR2 is SNEGSKA in the germline V gene (reference sequence).

This clonotype turned up a few times. The J gene is TRBJ2-5, the V gene TRBV2, with TRBD2 identical over 10 bases. The CDR3 is 14 residues long. Germline CDR1 reads SNHLY; CDR2 reads FYNNEI. V lost 6 bases, J lost 2 bases, and 3 bases stayed unmatched. The CDR3: CASSVLAGQETQYF. The CDR3 DNA reads TGTGCCAGCAGCGTACTAGCGGGGCAAGAGACCCAGTACTTC.

This clonotype is classed as medium-sized. The V gene is TRBV7-9, the J gene TRBJ1-1; 7 nucleotides align to TRBD1. CDR3 length equals 16 residues. The J segment lost 4 bases and the V segment lost 7 bases, leaving 15 bases of the junction unmatched. From germline, CDR1 is SEHNR and CDR2 FQNEAQ (reference sequence). The CDR3 loop reads CASTKDRVPDVTEAFF. The CDR3 region has the DNA TGTGCCAGCACCAAAGACAGGGTACCGGATGTCACTGAAGCTTTCTTT.

This clonotype was detected a few times. J is TRBJ1-1 and V is TRBV6-5, with D hard to call. The V gene lost 2 bases and the J gene lost 4 bases, with 14 bases spanning the gap. Germline V gene data show CDR1 as MNHEY and CDR2 as SVGAGI. This CDR3 is built from 15 residues. For the CDR3, the DNA is TGTGCCAGCAGTTACCGATCTGGGGTGGGCACTGAAGCTTTCTTT. Translating gives CASSYRSGVGTEAFF.

The chain has TRBV20-1 and TRBJ2-1; 9 bases line up with TRBD2. Per germline, CDR1 DFQATT and CDR2 SNEGSKA (reference sequence). V dropped 6 bases and J dropped 0; count of bases not matched to a gene: 18. The CDR3 runs 19 residues. The CDR3 loop reads CSAVPGLSIAGASYNEQFF. The CDR3 region has the DNA TGCAGTGCCGTCCCGGGACTTAGTATAGCGGGGGCCTCCTACAATGAGCAGTTCTTC.

The rearrangement links TRBV7-9 to TRBJ2-5, with 8 bases fitting TRBD1. Germline V CDR1 and CDR2: SEHNR, FQNEAQ (reference sequence). The CDR3 covers 14 residues. The V and J ends lost 2 bases and 6 bases, in that order; junction bases with no gene match: 5. CDR3 loop: CASSLTRQGQTQYF. CDR3 nucleotides: TGTGCCAGCAGCTTAACGCGACAGGGGCAGACCCAGTACTTC.

By sample share, this clonotype is medium-sized. The V call is TRBV20-1, the J call TRBJ2-4; TRBD1 matches at 7 bases. V gave up 4 bases and J gave up 2 bases; unmatched junction bases: 5. Germline CDR1 is DFQATT and CDR2 is SNEGSKA (reference sequence). The CDR3 totals 14 residues. DNA for the CDR3: TGCAGTGCTAACAATAGGGGGCCCAAAAACATTCAGTACTTC. It yields the protein CSANNRGPKNIQYF.

The V gene is TRBV19, the J gene TRBJ1-5, with 7 bases that match TRBD1. Germline loops: CDR1 LNHDA, CDR2 SQIVND (reference sequence). The ends lost 5 bases at V and 3 bases at J; junction bases unmatched: 7. The CDR3 has 15 amino acids. The CDR3 DNA reads as TGTGCCAGTAGTTCCCGGGACAGAAACAATCAGCCCCAGCATTTT. Translation gives CASSSRDRNNQPQHF. The full variable domain, completed using reference TRBV19 and TRBJ1-5, is DGGITQSPKYLFRKEGQNVTLSCEQNLNHDAMYWYRQDPGQGLRLIYYSQIVNDFQKGDIAEGYSVSREKKESFPLTVTSAQKNPTAFYLCASSSRDRNNQPQHFGDGTRLSIL.

CDR3 DNA sequence: TGTGCCAGCAGTTCCACCTCTGGGGCCAACGTCCTGACTTTC. Amino acids: CASSSTSGANVLTF. The V and J genes are TRBV12-3 or TRBV12-4 and TRBJ2-6; D gene ambiguous. There are 14 residues in the CDR3. V dropped 4 bases and J dropped 0 bases, with 4 bases sitting between them.

This clonotype was seen a handful of times. The chain links TRBV7-8 to TRBJ2-1; tentatively, D is TRBD1 (6 bases). The CDR3 contains 16 residues. The V gene lost 6 bases and the J gene lost 3 bases, with 18 bases spanning the gap. Germline loops: CDR1 SGHVS, CDR2 FQNEAQ. The CDR3, as DNA: TGTGCCAGCAGTCCTCCTAGGACAGCGATCTACAATGAGCAGTTCTTC. Translation gives CASSPPRTAIYNEQFF.

A few counts support this clonotype. The chain employs TRBV20-1 and TRBJ1-1; D is uncertain. Germline V gives CDR1 DFQATT, CDR2 SNEGSKA (reference sequence). The V end was cut by 3 bases, the J end by 4 bases, with 9 bases between. The CDR3 runs 12 residues. This chain's CDR3 is CSARWGGTEAFF. DNA of the CDR3: TGCAGTGCTAGGTGGGGTGGCACTGAAGCTTTCTTT.

This clonotype was counted only a few times. V gene TRBV6-1 combines with J gene TRBJ2-3; no reliable D call. The germline V gene encodes CDR1 MNHNS and CDR2 SASEGT. Trimming removed 6 bases at V and 4 bases at J, with 8 bases between. The CDR3 is 12 residues long. This CDR3 reads CASRFTADTQYF. The CDR3 region has the DNA TGTGCCAGCAGGTTTACAGCAGATACGCAGTATTTT.

This clonotype was seen more than once but under ten times. The rearrangement joins TRBV12-5 to TRBJ1-5; the D gene is possibly TRBD1 (5 bases). The CDR3 covers 18 residues. In germline, CDR1 is LGHNT, CDR2 FRNRAP. The V and J ends lost 0 bases and 0 bases respectively, with 15 bases between them. The CDR3 bases are TGTGCTAGTGGTTTGGTACCAGGGAGTAGATATAGCAATCAGCCCCAGCATTTT. Translation gives CASGLVPGSRYSNQPQHF.

The chain links TRBV7-2 to TRBJ1-6; 9 bases are a match to TRBD1. After removal of 0 bases from V and 6 bases from J, the junction contained 15 bases not matched to a gene. The CDR3 has 20 amino acids. Germline loops: CDR1 SGHTA, CDR2 FQGNSA. The CDR3 protein is CASSLAGGTGRGRGNSPLHF. The CDR3 DNA sequence: TGTGCCAGCAGCTTAGCAGGGGGGACAGGGAGGGGGAGGGGTAATTCACCCCTCCACTTT.

This clonotype has just a few counts. The junction and the germline gene differ at one end; a read error may be behind it. The rearrangement uses TRBV7-9 and TRBJ2-1; 7 bases agree with TRBD2. This CDR3 is 10 amino acids long. From germline, CDR1 is SEHNR and CDR2 FQNEAQ (reference sequence). The CDR3 region is CASSLGTTHF. In DNA, the CDR3 is TGTGCCAGCAGCTTGGGGACTACACACTTC.

Sample share makes this clonotype medium-sized. The J gene is TRBJ1-1, the V gene TRBV28; the D gene is possibly TRBD1 (6 bases). The CDR3 runs 15 residues. V was shortened by 5 bases and J by 1 base, with 14 bases between the two germline ends. Looked up from germline, CDR1 is MDHEN and CDR2 is SYDVKM. The CDR3 DNA reads as TGTGCCAGCAGTAATACTCCGACAGGGAACACTGAAGCTTTCTTT. Translation: CASSNTPTGNTEAFF.

This clonotype was found a few times. The V gene is TRBV10-2, the J gene TRBJ2-5, with D maybe TRBD2 (7 bases). The CDR3 spans 17 residues. V gave up 2 bases and J gave up 5 bases, with 21 bases separating them. CDR1 is WSHSY and CDR2 is SAAADI in the germline V gene. CDR3 sequence reads: CASSEGTAGARSETQYF. The CDR3 nucleotides read TGCGCCAGCAGTGAGGGGACGGCGGGGGCCCGGTCGGAGACCCAGTACTTC.

The chain uses TRBV7-6 and TRBJ2-7; D call uncertain. This CDR3 has 14 amino acids. Deletions cut 3 bases from V and 6 bases from J, with 15 bases between. CDR1 is SGHVS, CDR2 FNYEAQ, per germline. CDR3 nucleotide sequence: TGTGCCAGCAGCTTTCAGAAGGGAAATAGCGAGCAGTACTTC. Its protein is CASSFQKGNSEQYF. Full variable domain (remainder filled in from reference TRBV7-6 and TRBJ2-7): GAGVSQSPRYKVTKRGQDVALRCDPISGHVSLYWYRQALGQGPEFLTYFNYEAQQDKSGLPNDRFSAERPEGSISTLTIQRTEQRDSAMYRCASSFQKGNSEQYFGPGTRLTVT.